This entry concerns a single T cell receptor beta chain. What it recognizes is unknown. This record comes from a study of cytomegalovirus exposure and HLA in healthy donors. General study results and limits: Only CMV serostatus was available as immune exposure information.

Trimming pared 5 bases from V and 1 base from J, leaving 8 bases between. Germline CDR1 LNHDA, CDR2 SQIVND (reference sequence). This CDR3 spans 13 amino acids. The PCR made use of 60 Vbeta and 13 Jbeta primers. Clones were sequenced by immunoSEQ multiplex PCR, and TCRdb holds only the in-frame ones, with some missing. Found here are 150,000 to 200,000 clones, 65% to 80% of them singletons; the top ten hold roughly 2%. Sequencing was carried out using PBMCs. The chain links TRBV19 to TRBJ1-2; no reliable D call. This sequence was found in a female donor in good health and CMV-seronegative. The chain's CDR3 is CASSPGLNYGYTF. CDR3 DNA sequence: TGTGCCAGTAGTCCCGGACTTAACTATGGCTACACCTTC.